What follows are 18 T cell receptor beta chains derived from one specimen sequenced in a study of shared clonotypes between healthy human individuals. The repertoire was sequenced with immunoSEQ multiplex PCR; TCRdb's copy has only in-frame clones and lacks some. The sample has about 600,000 clones, more than 95% seen once. The source material was naive CD4+ T cells sorted from blood. Subset here: CD45RA+ positively selected. These receptors came from a woman younger than 45 in good health.

V is TRBV28 and J is TRBJ1-6; TRBD1 aligns across 7 bases. Trimming cost V 6 bases and J 5 bases; bases outside gene matches: 1. The CDR3 covers 13 residues. Germline lookup yields CDR1 MDHEN and CDR2 SYDVKM. CDR3 DNA: TGTGCCAGCAGACAGGGGAATAATTCACCCCTCCACTTT. Its translation: CASRQGNNSPLHF.

The chain is built from TRBV4-1 and TRBJ1-5, with D possibly matching TRBD1 (5 bases). V was clipped by 0 bases and J by 3 bases, with 21 bases between them. The CDR3 has 19 amino acids. Germline V gives CDR1 MGHRA, CDR2 YSYEKL. The CDR3 bases are TGCGCCAGCAGCCAAGAGGCAACTGGGGCGACAGCTGACAATCAGCCCCAGCATTTT. This gives the protein CASSQEATGATADNQPQHF.

J is TRBJ1-1 and V is TRBV6-5, with 8 nucleotides matching TRBD1. The ends lost 5 bases at V and 4 bases at J; junction bases unmatched: 9. Germline CDR1 MNHEY, CDR2 SVGAGI. The CDR3 has 15 residues. CDR3 DNA: TGTGCCAGCAGTAAGACAGGGGCGGGCGGCACTGAAGCTTTCTTT. Translation: CASSKTGAGGTEAFF.

As to this clone: Other DNA sequences in this sample translate to the same CDR3. The chain carries TRBV4-1 and TRBJ1-5; 9 nucleotides align to TRBD1. CDR1 MGHRA and CDR2 YSYEKL come from the germline V gene. This CDR3 is 14 amino acids long. Unmatched junction bases numbered 4, after V lost 3 bases and J lost 7 bases. The CDR3 loop is CASSQGQGGQPQHF. The CDR3 DNA reads TGCGCCAGCAGCCAGGGACAGGGTGGGCAGCCCCAGCATTTT.

On this clone itself: The same CDR3 arises from other DNA sequences in this sample as well. The V call is TRBV7-9, the J call TRBJ2-5; D unresolved. The CDR3 extends over 11 amino acids. CDR1 SEHNR and CDR2 FQNEAQ come from the germline V gene (reference sequence). The germline V and J ends were trimmed by 4 bases and 1 base, with 1 base remaining between them. CDR3 region: CASSSQETQYF. The CDR3 bases are TGTGCCAGCAGCTCCCAAGAGACCCAGTACTTC.

Notes on this clone: Other DNA sequences in the same sample also yield this CDR3. This chain joins TRBV11-3 and TRBJ2-3, with D tentatively TRBD1 (5 bases). Looked up from germline, CDR1 is SGHNT and CDR2 is YENEEA. The CDR3 covers 14 residues. V shed 1 base and J shed 3 bases, with 8 bases lying between them. CDR3 residues: CASSLGRGTDTQYF. The CDR3 DNA sequence: TGTGCCAGCAGCTTAGGTAGGGGAACAGATACGCAGTATTTT.

The chain uses TRBV5-5 and TRBJ1-4, with TRBD1 as a possible D gene (5 bases). Deletions cut 3 bases from V and 6 bases from J, with 18 bases between. The CDR3 sequence is 16 residues long. Germline V CDR1 and CDR2: SGHKS, YYEKEE (reference sequence). The CDR3 DNA reads TGTGCCAGCAGCTCCGCCTCGGGGGGGTCCCATGAAAAACTGTTTTTT. Translation gives CASSSASGGSHEKLFF.

The rearrangement links TRBV27 to TRBJ2-1; a weak D match, TRBD1 (6 bases). The V gene's germline CDR1 is MNHEY and CDR2 SMNVEV (reference sequence). The CDR3 is 16 amino acids. V gave up 4 bases and J gave up 2 bases, with 15 bases separating them. CDR3 protein: CASSSIPGHTYNEQFF. The DNA for the CDR3 is TGTGCCAGCAGTTCAATTCCGGGACATACCTACAATGAGCAGTTCTTC.

This CDR3 reads CASTRAGKLVTEAFF. In nucleotides, the CDR3 is TGTGCCAGCACCCGAGCGGGGAAGTTGGTCACTGAAGCTTTCTTT. The chain recombines TRBV28 with TRBJ1-1, with unresolved D. This CDR3 contains 15 residues. Per germline, CDR1 MDHEN and CDR2 SYDVKM. Between the trimmed V and J ends, which lost 7 bases and 4 bases, there was a span of 19 bases.

The gene calls are TRBV5-4 and TRBJ2-3; D perhaps matches TRBD2 (6 bases). CDR1 SGHNT and CDR2 YYREEE come from the germline V gene (reference sequence). There are 17 residues in the CDR3. The V gene lost 3 bases and the J gene lost 2 bases, with 19 bases spanning the gap. CDR3 in amino acids: CASSSRILGGLTDTQYF. DNA for the CDR3: TGTGCCAGCAGCTCCCGTATCCTGGGGGGACTCACAGATACGCAGTATTTT. Full variable domain (remainder filled in from reference TRBV5-4 and TRBJ2-3): ETGVTQSPTHLIKTRGQQVTLRCSSQSGHNTVSWYQQALGQGPQFIFQYYREEENGRGNFPPRFSGLQFPNYSSELNVNALELDDSALYLCASSSRILGGLTDTQYFGPGTRLTVL.

The rearrangement joins TRBV25-1 to TRBJ2-5; weak D call: TRBD2 (6 bases). Germline loops: CDR1 MGHDK, CDR2 SYGVNS. Between the trimmed V and J ends, which lost 5 bases and 5 bases, there was a span of 18 bases. CDR3 length: 15 residues. CDR3 DNA sequence: TGTGCCAGCAGTCACCGACTAGGGAGCGTTGAGACCCAGTACTTC. Translating gives CASSHRLGSVETQYF.

The chain recombines TRBV6-1 with TRBJ1-3, with D possibly TRBD1 on 6 matching bases. Trimming took off 2 bases at V and 4 bases at J, with 12 bases between the two ends. This CDR3 spans 15 amino acids. Per the germline V gene, CDR1 is MNHNS and CDR2 is SASEGT. The CDR3 spells CASSENREGGNTIYF. The DNA for the CDR3 is TGTGCCAGCAGTGAAAACAGGGAAGGAGGAAACACCATATATTTT.

The J gene is TRBJ2-3, the V gene TRBV6-1; 7 nucleotides agree with TRBD2. CDR1 MNHNS and CDR2 SASEGT come from the germline V gene. V was pared by 9 bases and J by 0 bases, with 6 bases of the junction left unmatched. This CDR3 comprises 14 residues. The CDR3 DNA reads as TGTGCCAGTGCCGGGCGGGGGAGCACAGATACGCAGTATTTT. It codes for CASAGRGSTDTQYF.

The chain is built from TRBV20-1 and TRBJ2-1; D is ambiguous. The germline gives CDR1 DFQATT, CDR2 SNEGSKA (reference sequence). Trimming left V 6 bases short and J 7 bases short, with 10 bases between. The length of the CDR3 is 11 residues. The DNA of the CDR3 is TGCAGTGCGGCGGTGGCGAATGAGCAGTTCTTC. Its protein is CSAAVANEQFF.

The chain links TRBV5-1 to TRBJ2-3; 9 bases match TRBD2. With 4 bases clipped from V and 4 bases from J, the junction kept 4 bases outside the gene matches. The CDR3 extends over 14 amino acids. Germline-derived CDR1 and CDR2 are SGHRS and YFSETQ. The CDR3 sequence is CASSGGRGSDTQYF. DNA for the CDR3: TGCGCCAGCAGCGGCGGGAGGGGGTCAGATACGCAGTATTTT. Full variable domain (remainder filled in from reference TRBV5-1 and TRBJ2-3): KAGVTQTPRYLIKTRGQQVTLSCSPISGHRSVSWYQQTPGQGLQFLFEYFSETQRNKGNFPGRFSGRQFSNSRSEMNVSTLELGDSALYLCASSGGRGSDTQYFGPGTRLTVL.

The chain links TRBV7-9 to TRBJ2-4, with 7 bases identical to TRBD2. CDR3 length: 15 residues. Per the germline V gene, CDR1 is SEHNR and CDR2 is FQNEAQ (reference sequence). The J segment lost 6 bases and the V segment lost 1 base, leaving 6 bases of the junction unmatched. In nucleotides, the CDR3 is TGTGCCAGCAGCTTAGGCGGGAGCAAGAGAAACATTCAGTACTTC. Its protein product is CASSLGGSKRNIQYF.

The chain recombines TRBV7-9 with TRBJ1-2, with D unresolved. The CDR3 has 18 residues. Germline V gives CDR1 SEHNR, CDR2 FQNEAQ (reference sequence). The V gene lost 1 base and the J gene lost 3 bases, with 21 bases spanning the gap. CDR3 DNA: TGTGCCAGCAGCTTAGATCTAGGCGGCGACAAGCTCCACTATGGCTACACCTTC. It yields the protein CASSLDLGGDKLHYGYTF. Full variable domain (missing parts from reference TRBV7-9 and TRBJ1-2): DTGVSQNPRHKITKRGQNVTFRCDPISEHNRLYWYRQTLGQGPEFLTYFQNEAQLEKSRLLSDRFSAERPKGSFSTLEIQRTEQGDSAMYLCASSLDLGGDKLHYGYTFGSGTRLTVV.

The chain has TRBV5-4 and TRBJ1-2; tentatively, D is TRBD1 (6 bases). This CDR3 contains 14 residues. Trimming took off 2 bases at V and 0 bases at J, with 8 bases between the two ends. CDR1 and CDR2 from the germline V gene are SGHNT and YYREEE (reference sequence). The CDR3 DNA sequence: TGTGCCAGCAGCTTCCGGACAGCTAACTATGGCTACACCTTC. This translates into CASSFRTANYGYTF.